The 27 T cell receptor beta chains reported below all come from one sample, sequenced in a study of cytomegalovirus exposure and HLA in healthy donors. The study ran its PCR with 60 Vbeta and 13 Jbeta primers. This table comes from immunoSEQ multiplex PCR, and its TCRdb copy is limited to in-frame clones, with some not included. The sample lists more than 90,000 clones; 82% were seen once. The sample consisted of PBMCs. The receptors shown here come from a man under 40 in good health and CMV-seropositive.

The CDR3 region is CASSERAFSPYEQYV. CDR3 bases: TGTGCCAGCAGCGAGAGGGCTTTTTCCCCCTACGAGCAGTACGTC. V gene TRBV21-1 combines with J gene TRBJ2-7; the table's D call, TRBD2, has no DNA check behind it. TRBV21-1 is reported as a pseudogene. CDR3 length: 15 amino acids.

CDR3 in amino acids: CASSLTNWAVPEAFF. The CDR3 DNA follows: TGTGCCAGCAGCCTCACGAATTGGGCCGTCCCTGAAGCTTTCTTT. This chain links TRBV11-2 with TRBJ1-1, with D uncertain. This CDR3 has 15 amino acids. From germline, CDR1 is SGHAT and CDR2 FQNNGV. V gave up 5 bases and J gave up 6 bases, with 19 bases separating them.

The count of this clone is one. The V call is TRBV7-8, the J call TRBJ1-3; D unclear. Trimming left V 6 bases short and J 4 bases short, with 10 bases between. This CDR3 spans 13 amino acids. Per germline, CDR1 SGHVS and CDR2 FQNEAQ. Written as DNA, the CDR3 is TGTGCCAGCAGTTTCTCACGGGGAAACACCATATATTTT. Its translation: CASSFSRGNTIYF. The variable domain in full, with the rest retrieved from reference TRBV7-8 and TRBJ1-3, is GAGVSQSPRYKVAKRGQDVALRCDPISGHVSLFWYQQALGQGPEFLTYFQNEAQLDKSGLPSDRFFAERPEGSVSTLKIQRTQQEDSAVYLCASSFSRGNTIYFGEGSWLTVV.

The chain has TRBV7-3 and TRBJ1-1, with TRBD1 identical over 8 bases. Germline values: CDR1 SGHTA, CDR2 FQGTGA. The CDR3 is made up of 13 amino acids. The junction had 6 bases not matched to a gene; V was cut back by 5 bases and J by 7 bases. CDR3 sequence: CASSPGQGGEAFF. CDR3 DNA: TGTGCCAGCAGCCCTGGACAGGGCGGTGAAGCTTTCTTT.

CDR3 sequence reads: CASSLARVDGYTF. In DNA, the CDR3 is TGTGCCAGCAGCTTGGCCAGGGTGGATGGCTACACCTTC. The chain carries TRBV5-4 and TRBJ1-2; the D gene is possibly TRBD1 (5 bases). Trimming removed 0 bases from V and 6 bases from J, with 9 bases in between. The CDR3 totals 13 residues. Germline V lookup: CDR1 SGHNT, CDR2 YYREEE (reference sequence).

The chain is built from TRBV6-5 and TRBJ1-1; no clear D gene. The CDR3 length is 13 residues. Germline V gives CDR1 MNHEY, CDR2 SVGAGI. Trimming took off 8 bases at V and 3 bases at J, with 13 bases between the two ends. The CDR3 DNA sequence: TGTGCCAGCGGAAAACAGATCTACACTGAAGCTTTCTTT. Protein: CASGKQIYTEAFF.

This sequence joins TRBV5-1 and TRBJ1-2, with D possibly TRBD1 on 5 matching bases. The CDR3 contains 14 residues. The V end was cut by 1 base, the J end by 3 bases, with 10 bases between. Germline CDR1 SGHRS, CDR2 YFSETQ. For the CDR3, the DNA is TGCGCCAGCAGCTTGAGGGGAGGGGACTATGGCTACACCTTC. It codes for CASSLRGGDYGYTF.

This chain connects TRBV15 to TRBJ2-7; D perhaps matches TRBD1 (5 bases). V lost 1 base and J 2 bases, leaving 9 bases between the germline ends. CDR1 and CDR2 (germline): LNHNV, YYDKDF (reference sequence). The CDR3 consists of 14 residues. The CDR3: CATSRVGRAYEQYF. CDR3 nucleotides: TGTGCCACCAGCAGAGTGGGCAGGGCCTACGAGCAGTACTTC.

V usage is TRBV4-2 and J usage is TRBJ2-1; 13 bases are shared with TRBD2. The ends lost 0 bases at V and 9 bases at J; junction bases unmatched: 5. This CDR3 has 16 residues. Germline V gene sequence: CDR1 LGHNA, CDR2 YNFKEQ. CDR3 coding DNA: TGTGCCAGCAGCCAAGATCAGGGACTAGCGGGAAGTGAGCAGTTCTTC. This translates into CASSQDQGLAGSEQFF.

The chain carries TRBV20-1 and TRBJ2-7; TRBD2 might be the D (5 bases). Germline V gene lookup returns CDR1 DFQATT and CDR2 SNEGSKA (reference sequence). This CDR3 comprises 8 residues. The CDR3 nucleotides are TGCCCTAGCTGGGAGCAGTACGTC. Translated: CPSWEQYV.

On this clone itself: Relative to the germline gene, one junction end is altered; a read error may explain this. The V and J genes are TRBV7-9 and TRBJ2-7; D remains ambiguous. The length of the CDR3 is 13 residues. The V gene's germline CDR1 is SEHNR and CDR2 FQNEAQ (reference sequence). In nucleotides, the CDR3 is TGTTCCAGCAGCTCCCGGGTCTCCTACGAGCAGTACTTC. This encodes CSSSSRVSYEQYF.

The chain employs TRBV11-1 and TRBJ2-1, with a tentative D call TRBD2 (5 bases). Germline V CDR1 and CDR2: SGHAT, FQDESV (reference sequence). With 2 bases removed from V and 3 bases from J, the gap between germline ends came to 8 bases. The CDR3 spans 14 residues. The DNA for the CDR3 is TGTGCCAGCAGCTTATCGGGGATCTACAATGAGCAGTTCTTC. This encodes CASSLSGIYNEQFF.

This clone has a single count. The V and J genes are TRBV9 and TRBJ2-2, with 7 bases that match TRBD1. The CDR3 totals 13 residues. Germline CDR1 SGDLS, CDR2 YYNGEE. V lost 4 bases to trimming and J lost 6 bases; unmatched junction nucleotides: 3. CDR3 DNA: TGTGCCAGCAGCACCGGACAGGCCGGGGAGCTGTTTTTT. Translating gives CASSTGQAGELFF.

This chain links TRBV28 with TRBJ2-1; 10 positions match TRBD2. CDR3 length equals 19 residues. V lost 2 bases to trimming and J lost 0 bases; unmatched junction nucleotides: 10. The germline V gene has CDR1 MDHEN and CDR2 SYDVKM. This chain's CDR3 is CASSLRVAGGPSSYNEQFF. The CDR3 region has the DNA TGTGCCAGCAGTTTAAGAGTAGCGGGGGGCCCAAGCTCCTACAATGAGCAGTTCTTC.

This clone was counted a single time. This chain connects TRBV29-1 to TRBJ2-7; 7 bases agree with TRBD1. Germline V gene lookup returns CDR1 SQVTM and CDR2 ANQGSEA. Trimming at V came to 4 bases and at J to 6 bases, leaving 9 bases not matched to a gene. The CDR3 covers 13 residues. As DNA, the CDR3 is TGCAGCGTTGCTAGGGGGCGGGTGGGCGAGCAGTACTTC. Translated, it gives CSVARGRVGEQYF.

This clone was observed once. The CDR3 region is CASSVATWTGGYTF. For the CDR3, the DNA is TGTGCCAGCAGCGTAGCTACGTGGACAGGGGGCTACACCTTC. The V call is TRBV9, the J call TRBJ1-2; 8 positions match TRBD1. Germline assignment: CDR1 SGDLS and CDR2 YYNGEE. The V gene end was trimmed by 0 bases and the J gene end by 8 bases; junction bases not matched to a gene: 6. This CDR3 has 14 amino acids.

This chain uses TRBV5-1 with TRBJ1-1; 7 nucleotides match TRBD1. In germline, CDR1 is SGHRS, CDR2 YFSETQ. The V segment lost 4 bases and the J segment 5 bases; nucleotides outside the gene matches: 8. The CDR3 has 14 amino acids. The CDR3 region is CASSRITGETEAFF. The CDR3 coding sequence is TGCGCCAGCAGCCGTATTACAGGGGAGACTGAAGCTTTCTTT.

This chain joins TRBV6-5 and TRBJ1-2, with D possibly TRBD1 on 5 matching bases. This CDR3 is 15 amino acids long. Trimming left V 1 base short and J 4 bases short, with 13 bases between. Germline CDR1 and CDR2: MNHEY and SVGAGI. The CDR3 DNA reads as TGTGCCAGCAGTTACTGGAAGGACACTCCCTATGGCTACACCTTC. Its translation is CASSYWKDTPYGYTF.

The V and J genes are TRBV7-3 and TRBJ2-1, with D unresolved. The CDR3 is 13 residues long. In germline, CDR1 is SGHTA, CDR2 FQGTGA. V lost 5 bases, J lost 4 bases, and 9 bases lay in between. CDR3 protein: CASSHTSYNEQFF. The CDR3 DNA reads TGTGCCAGCAGCCATACATCTTACAATGAGCAGTTCTTC. The full variable domain, completed using reference TRBV7-3 and TRBJ2-1, is GAGVSQTPSNKVTEKGKYVELRCDPISGHTALYWYRQSLGQGPEFLIYFQGTGAADDSGLPNDRFFAVRPEGSVSTLKIQRTERGDSAVYLCASSHTSYNEQFFGPGTRLTVL.

Written as DNA, the CDR3 is TGTGCCAGCAGCTTAGGCGCGAATAATTACAATGAGCAGTTCTTC. Translated, it gives CASSLGANNYNEQFF. This sequence joins TRBV7-8 and TRBJ2-1; D ambiguous. Germline V CDR1 and CDR2: SGHVS, FQNEAQ. The CDR3 spans 15 residues. V was pared by 1 base and J by 4 bases, with 11 bases between.

The chain joins TRBV6-5 to TRBJ2-7, with D tentatively TRBD1 (6 bases). CDR3 size: 13 residues. Between the trimmed V and J ends, which lost 6 bases and 1 base, there was a span of 10 bases. Looked up from germline, CDR1 is MNHEY and CDR2 is SVGAGI. Written as DNA, the CDR3 is TGTGCCAGCAGCCCGAGGGGGTCCTACGAGCAGTACGTC. Amino acid sequence: CASSPRGSYEQYV.

The chain carries TRBV27 and TRBJ1-4; D unclear. Germline V gene data show CDR1 as MNHEY and CDR2 as SMNVEV (reference sequence). There are 12 residues in the CDR3. Trimming left V 8 bases short and J 5 bases short, with 9 bases between. CDR3 sequence reads: CASGVRNEKLFF. CDR3 bases: TGTGCCAGCGGAGTCCGGAATGAAAAACTGTTTTTT.

This clone appeared once. This chain uses TRBV11-2 with TRBJ1-5; unclear D gene. There are 15 residues in the CDR3. CDR1 and CDR2 (germline): SGHAT, FQNNGV. V lost 0 bases and J 2 bases, leaving 8 bases between the germline ends. The CDR3 reads CASSLEGGRNQPQHF. In DNA, the CDR3 is TGTGCCAGCAGCTTAGAAGGAGGGCGCAATCAGCCCCAGCATTTT.

This sequence joins TRBV19 and TRBJ1-2; 7 nucleotides match TRBD1. Germline V gene lookup returns CDR1 LNHDA and CDR2 SQIVND (reference sequence). Trimming removed 5 bases from V and 2 bases from J; junction bases left unmatched: 2. The CDR3 contains 13 residues. CDR3 loop: CASSSGQNYGYTF. The CDR3 nucleotides are TGTGCCAGTAGTTCGGGACAGAACTATGGCTACACCTTC.

The genes are TRBV4-1 and TRBJ2-2; TRBD1 is a possible D gene (6 bases). The V end was cut by 4 bases, the J end by 8 bases, with 11 bases between. The CDR3 consists of 13 residues. Germline values: CDR1 MGHRA, CDR2 YSYEKL. CDR3 sequence: CASSLQGTGELFF. The CDR3 region has the DNA TGCGCCAGCAGCCTTCAAGGGACAGGGGAGCTGTTTTTT.

This clone occurred a few times. V gene TRBV7-9 combines with J gene TRBJ2-7, with TRBD2 matching over 9 bases. Germline assignment: CDR1 SEHNR and CDR2 FQNEAQ (reference sequence). The CDR3 contains 15 residues. Trimming cost V 5 bases and J 1 base; bases outside gene matches: 6. CDR3 in amino acids: CASSGMSGGSYEQYF. CDR3 coding DNA: TGTGCCAGCAGCGGGATGAGCGGGGGGTCCTACGAGCAGTACTTC.

The chain uses TRBV12-2 and TRBJ2-5; TRBD1, the table's D call, was not compared with the DNA. TRBV12-2 is a pseudogene. CDR3 length: 17 residues. The CDR3 nucleotides are TGTGCAAGTCGCTCCGACCTCAGGGGGCGTTCCGGAGAGACCCAGTACTTC. Residues: CASRSDLRGRSGETQYF.